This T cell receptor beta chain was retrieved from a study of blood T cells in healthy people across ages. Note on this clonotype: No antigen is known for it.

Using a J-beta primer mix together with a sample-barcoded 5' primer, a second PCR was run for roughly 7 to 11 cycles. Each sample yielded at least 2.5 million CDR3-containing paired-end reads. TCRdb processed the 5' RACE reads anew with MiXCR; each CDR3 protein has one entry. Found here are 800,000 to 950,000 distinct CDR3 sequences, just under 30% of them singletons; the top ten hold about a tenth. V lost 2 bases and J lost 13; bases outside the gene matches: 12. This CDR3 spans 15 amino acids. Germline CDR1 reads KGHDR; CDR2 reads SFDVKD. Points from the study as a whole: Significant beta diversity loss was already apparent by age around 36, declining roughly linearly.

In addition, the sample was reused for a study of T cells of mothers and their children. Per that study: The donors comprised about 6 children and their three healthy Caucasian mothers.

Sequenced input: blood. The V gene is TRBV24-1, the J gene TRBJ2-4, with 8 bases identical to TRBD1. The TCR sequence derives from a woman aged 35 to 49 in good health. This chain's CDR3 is CATSDSSQGAEEQYF. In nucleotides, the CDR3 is TGTGCCACCAGTGATTCCTCTCAGGGGGCAGAGGAGCAGTACTTC.